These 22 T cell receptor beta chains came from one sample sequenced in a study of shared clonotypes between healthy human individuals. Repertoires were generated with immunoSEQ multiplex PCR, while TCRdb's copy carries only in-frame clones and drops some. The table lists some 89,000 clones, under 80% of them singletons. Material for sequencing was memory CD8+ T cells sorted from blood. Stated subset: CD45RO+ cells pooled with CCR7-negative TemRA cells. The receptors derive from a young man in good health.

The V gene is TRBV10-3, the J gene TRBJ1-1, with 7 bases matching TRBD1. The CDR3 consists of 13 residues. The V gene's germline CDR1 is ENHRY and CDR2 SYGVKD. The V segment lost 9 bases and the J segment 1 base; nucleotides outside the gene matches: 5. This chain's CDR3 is CAIARDRNTEAFF. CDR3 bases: TGTGCCATTGCCCGGGACAGGAACACTGAAGCTTTCTTT.

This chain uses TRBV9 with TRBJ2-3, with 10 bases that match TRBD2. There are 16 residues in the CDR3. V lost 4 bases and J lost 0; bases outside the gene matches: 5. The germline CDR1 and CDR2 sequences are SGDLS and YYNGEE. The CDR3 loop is CASSPTSGTSTDTQYF. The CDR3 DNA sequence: TGTGCCAGCAGCCCTACTAGCGGGACGAGCACAGATACGCAGTATTTT.

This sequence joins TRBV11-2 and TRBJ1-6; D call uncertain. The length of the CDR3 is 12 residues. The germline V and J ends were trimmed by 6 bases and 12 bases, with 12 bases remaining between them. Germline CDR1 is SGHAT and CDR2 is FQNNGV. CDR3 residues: CASRKPNGPLHF. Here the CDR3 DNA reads TGTGCCAGCAGAAAACCCAACGGACCCCTCCACTTT. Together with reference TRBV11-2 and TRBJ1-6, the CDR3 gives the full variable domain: EAGVAQSPRYKIIEKRQSVAFWCNPISGHATLYWYQQILGQGPKLLIQFQNNGVVDDSQLPKDRFSAERLKGVDSTLKIQPAKLEDSAVYLCASRKPNGPLHFGNGTRLTVT.

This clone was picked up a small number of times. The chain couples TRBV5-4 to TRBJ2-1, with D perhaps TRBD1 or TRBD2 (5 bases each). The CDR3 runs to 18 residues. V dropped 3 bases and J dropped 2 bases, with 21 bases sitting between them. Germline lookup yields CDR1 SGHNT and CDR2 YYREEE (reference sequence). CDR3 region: CASSSRAGASGAYNEQFF. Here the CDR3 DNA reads TGTGCCAGCAGCTCACGTGCCGGGGCCTCCGGGGCCTACAATGAGCAGTTCTTC.

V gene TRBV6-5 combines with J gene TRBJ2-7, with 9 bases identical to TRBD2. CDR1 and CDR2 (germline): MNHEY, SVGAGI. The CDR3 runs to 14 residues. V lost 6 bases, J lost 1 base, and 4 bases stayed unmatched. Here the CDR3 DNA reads TGTGCCAGCAGACGACTAGCGGAGTCCTACGAGCAGTACTTC. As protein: CASRRLAESYEQYF.

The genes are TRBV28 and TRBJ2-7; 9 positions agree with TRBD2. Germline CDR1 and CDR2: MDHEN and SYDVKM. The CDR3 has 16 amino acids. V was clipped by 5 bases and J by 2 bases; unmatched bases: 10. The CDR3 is CASSPASGKSAYEQYF. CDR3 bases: TGTGCCAGCAGTCCCGCTAGCGGGAAGAGTGCCTACGAGCAGTACTTC. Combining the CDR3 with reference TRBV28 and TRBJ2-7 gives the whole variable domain DVKVTQSSRYLVKRTGEKVFLECVQDMDHENMFWYRQDPGLGLRLIYFSYDVKMKEKGDIPEGYSVSREKKERFSLILESASTNQTSMYLCASSPASGKSAYEQYFGPGTRLTVT.

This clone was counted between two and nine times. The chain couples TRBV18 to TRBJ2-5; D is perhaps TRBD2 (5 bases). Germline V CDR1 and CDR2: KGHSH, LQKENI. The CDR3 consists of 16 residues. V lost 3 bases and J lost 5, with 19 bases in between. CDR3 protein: CASSPDLTRGRETQYF. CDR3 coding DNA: TGTGCCAGCTCACCGGACCTTACACGGGGTCGGGAGACCCAGTACTTC.

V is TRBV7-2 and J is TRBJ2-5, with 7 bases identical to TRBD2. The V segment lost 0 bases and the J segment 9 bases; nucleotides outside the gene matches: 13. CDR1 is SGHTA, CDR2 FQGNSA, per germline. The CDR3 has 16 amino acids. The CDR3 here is CASSLAGGTNKRPQYF. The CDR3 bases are TGTGCCAGCAGCTTAGCGGGAGGGACCAACAAGAGACCCCAGTACTTC.

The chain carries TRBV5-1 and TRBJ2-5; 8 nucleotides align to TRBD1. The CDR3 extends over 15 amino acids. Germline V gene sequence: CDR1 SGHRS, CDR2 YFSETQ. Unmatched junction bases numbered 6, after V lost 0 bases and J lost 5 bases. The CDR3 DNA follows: TGCGCCAGCAGCTTGGACGGCAGGGGGCCTGAGACCCAGTACTTC. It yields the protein CASSLDGRGPETQYF.

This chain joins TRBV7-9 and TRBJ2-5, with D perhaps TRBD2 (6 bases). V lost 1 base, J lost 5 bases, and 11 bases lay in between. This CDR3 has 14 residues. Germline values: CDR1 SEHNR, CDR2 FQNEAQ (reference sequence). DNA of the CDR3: TGTGCCAGCAGCTTAGTGCCGGGGAGGGAGACCCAGTACTTC. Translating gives CASSLVPGRETQYF.

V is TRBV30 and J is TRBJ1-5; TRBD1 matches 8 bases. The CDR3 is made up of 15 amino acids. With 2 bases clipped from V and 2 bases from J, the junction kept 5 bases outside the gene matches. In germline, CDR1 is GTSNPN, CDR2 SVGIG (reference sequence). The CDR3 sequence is CAWSTGQGGNQPQHF. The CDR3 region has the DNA TGTGCCTGGAGTACTGGACAGGGCGGCAATCAGCCCCAGCATTTT.

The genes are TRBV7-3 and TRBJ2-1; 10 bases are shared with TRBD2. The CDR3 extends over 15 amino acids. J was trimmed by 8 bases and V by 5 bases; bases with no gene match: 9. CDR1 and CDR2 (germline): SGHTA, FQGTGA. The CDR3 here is CASSPQTSGWDEQFF. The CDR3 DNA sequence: TGTGCCAGCAGCCCACAGACTAGCGGGTGGGATGAGCAGTTCTTC.

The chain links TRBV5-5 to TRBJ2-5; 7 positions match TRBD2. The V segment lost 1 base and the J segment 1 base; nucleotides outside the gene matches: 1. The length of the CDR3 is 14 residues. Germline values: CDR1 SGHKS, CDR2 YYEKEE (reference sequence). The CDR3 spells CASSLLAAQETQYF. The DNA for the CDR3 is TGTGCCAGCAGCTTGCTAGCGGCCCAAGAGACCCAGTACTTC. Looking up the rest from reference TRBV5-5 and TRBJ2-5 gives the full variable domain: DAGVTQSPTHLIKTRGQQVTLRCSPISGHKSVSWYQQVLGQGPQFIFQYYEKEERGRGNFPDRFSARQFPNYSSELNVNALLLGDSALYLCASSLLAAQETQYFGPGTRLLVL.

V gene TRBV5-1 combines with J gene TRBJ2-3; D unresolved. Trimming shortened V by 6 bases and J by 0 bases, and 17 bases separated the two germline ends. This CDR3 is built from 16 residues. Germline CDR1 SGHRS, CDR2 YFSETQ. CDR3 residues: CASKNDPGSSTDTQYF. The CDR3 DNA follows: TGCGCCAGCAAGAATGATCCCGGGTCTAGCACAGATACGCAGTATTTT. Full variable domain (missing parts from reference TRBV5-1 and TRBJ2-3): KAGVTQTPRYLIKTRGQQVTLSCSPISGHRSVSWYQQTPGQGLQFLFEYFSETQRNKGNFPGRFSGRQFSNSRSEMNVSTLELGDSALYLCASKNDPGSSTDTQYFGPGTRLTVL.

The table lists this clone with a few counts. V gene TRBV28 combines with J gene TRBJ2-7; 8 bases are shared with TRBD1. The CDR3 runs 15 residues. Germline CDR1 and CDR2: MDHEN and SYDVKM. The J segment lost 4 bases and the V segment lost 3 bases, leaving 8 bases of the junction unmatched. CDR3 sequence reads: CASSFLLQGAYEQYF. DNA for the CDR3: TGTGCCAGCAGTTTCCTCCTTCAGGGGGCTTACGAGCAGTACTTC.

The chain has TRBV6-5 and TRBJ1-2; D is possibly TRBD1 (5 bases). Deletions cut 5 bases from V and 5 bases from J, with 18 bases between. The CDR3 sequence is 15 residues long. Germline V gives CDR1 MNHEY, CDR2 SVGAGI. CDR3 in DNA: TGTGCCAGCAGTCCGAACGAGGGGAATGTGTATGGCTACACCTTC. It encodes CASSPNEGNVYGYTF.

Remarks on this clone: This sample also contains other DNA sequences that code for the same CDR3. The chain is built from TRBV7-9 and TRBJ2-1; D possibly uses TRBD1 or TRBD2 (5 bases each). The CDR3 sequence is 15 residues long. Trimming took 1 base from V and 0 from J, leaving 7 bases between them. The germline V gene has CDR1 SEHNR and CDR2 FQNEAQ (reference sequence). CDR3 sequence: CASSLDGGSYNEQFF. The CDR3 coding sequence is TGTGCCAGCAGCTTAGATGGGGGCTCCTACAATGAGCAGTTCTTC.

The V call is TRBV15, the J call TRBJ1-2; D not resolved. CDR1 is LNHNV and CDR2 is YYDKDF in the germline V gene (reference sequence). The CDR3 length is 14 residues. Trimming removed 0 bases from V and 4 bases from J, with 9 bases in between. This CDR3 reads CATSRDLTTYGYTF. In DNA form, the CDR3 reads TGTGCCACCAGCAGAGATCTTACAACCTATGGCTACACCTTC.

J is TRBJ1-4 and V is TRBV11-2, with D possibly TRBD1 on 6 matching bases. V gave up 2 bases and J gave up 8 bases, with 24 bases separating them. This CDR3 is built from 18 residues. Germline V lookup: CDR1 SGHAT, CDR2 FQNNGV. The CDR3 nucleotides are TGTGCCAGCAGCTTATCCCCAGGGGCCAGAACAAGGGGCGAAAAACTGTTTTTT. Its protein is CASSLSPGARTRGEKLFF.

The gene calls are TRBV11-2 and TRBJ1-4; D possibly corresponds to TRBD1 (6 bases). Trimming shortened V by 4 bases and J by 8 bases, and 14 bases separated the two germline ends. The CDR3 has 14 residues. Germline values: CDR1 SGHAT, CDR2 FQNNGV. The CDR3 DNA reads TGTGCCAGCAGCTCACAGGGACTGGGGGAAAAACTGTTTTTT. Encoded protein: CASSSQGLGEKLFF.

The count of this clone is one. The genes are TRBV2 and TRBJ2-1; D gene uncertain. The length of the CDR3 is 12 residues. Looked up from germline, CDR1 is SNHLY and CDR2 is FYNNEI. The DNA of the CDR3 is TGTGCGCGGAAGCGCTATCTCGGTGAGCAGTTCTTC. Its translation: CARKRYLGEQFF.

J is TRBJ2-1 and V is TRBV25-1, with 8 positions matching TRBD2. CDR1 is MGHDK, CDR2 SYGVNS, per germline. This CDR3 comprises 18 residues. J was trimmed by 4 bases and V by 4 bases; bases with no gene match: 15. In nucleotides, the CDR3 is TGTGCCAGCAGTGCGGTAGCGGGATCGCCACGAACATACAATGAGCAGTTCTTC. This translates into CASSAVAGSPRTYNEQFF.